This T cell receptor beta chain comes out of a study of CXCR3-negative and CXCR3-positive naive CD8 T cells. Germline V CDR1 and CDR2: ENHRY, SYGVKD. CDR3 length: 13 residues. General study results and limits: CXCR3-positive naive cells had more hydrophobic TRB CDR3s than CXCR3-negative naive cells. Diversity ran similarly high across both naive subsets but far lower in memory CD8+ cells. With respect to TRBV-TRBJ usage, naive CXCR3-negative and CXCR3-positive cells were similar; memory differed.

Points on this clonotype: What it binds is unknown.

At 300,000 cells each, triplicate sorts were carried out for each CD8+ T cell subset. The libraries of TRB cDNA were constructed through 5' RACE using UMI labels. Reprocessing the 5' RACE reads, TCRdb reports a single entry for every CDR3 protein and omits DNA. Its table lists over 70,000 distinct CDR3 sequences. The source material was naive CXCR3+ CD8+ T cells from blood. The subset was: CD45RO-CCR7+CD27+CD95- naive CD8+ T cells expressing CXCR3 (TNR3+). This chain connects TRBV10-3 to TRBJ1-1. The receptor comes from a human donor in good health. Some clones in this sample may be carry-over from other donors' samples. The CDR3 here is CAISESMNTEAFF.